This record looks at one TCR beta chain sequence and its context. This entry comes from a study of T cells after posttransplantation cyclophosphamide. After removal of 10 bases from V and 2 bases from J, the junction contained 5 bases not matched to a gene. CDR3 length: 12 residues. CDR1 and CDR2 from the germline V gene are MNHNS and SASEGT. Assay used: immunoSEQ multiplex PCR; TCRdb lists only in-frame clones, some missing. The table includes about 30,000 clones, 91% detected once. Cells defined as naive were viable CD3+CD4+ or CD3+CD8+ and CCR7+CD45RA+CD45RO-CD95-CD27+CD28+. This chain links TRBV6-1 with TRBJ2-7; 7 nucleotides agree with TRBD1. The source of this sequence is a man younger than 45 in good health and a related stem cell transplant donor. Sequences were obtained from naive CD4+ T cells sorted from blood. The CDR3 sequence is CATQGVPYEQYF. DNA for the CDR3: TGTGCCACCCAGGGGGTTCCCTACGAGCAGTACTTC.